The entry that follows covers one T cell receptor (beta chain) sequence. Clones were read by immunoSEQ multiplex PCR, and TCRdb kept only the in-frame ones, dropping some. The data hold about 100,000 clones, with around 93% observed a single time. The sample originates from a study of T cell changes during pregnancy in multiple sclerosis. Sequenced material: peripheral blood, taken after pregnancy. The clonotype was recovered from a female donor with multiple sclerosis, enrolled in a pregnancy study.

The CDR3 loop reads CASQESMNSPLHF. Here the CDR3 DNA reads TGCGCCAGCCAAGAGAGCATGAATTCACCCCTCCACTTT. The chain joins TRBV5-1 to TRBJ1-6; D gene ambiguous. Germline CDR1 and CDR2: SGHRS and YFSETQ. Trimming pared 7 bases from V and 7 bases from J, leaving 12 bases between. The CDR3 covers 13 residues.